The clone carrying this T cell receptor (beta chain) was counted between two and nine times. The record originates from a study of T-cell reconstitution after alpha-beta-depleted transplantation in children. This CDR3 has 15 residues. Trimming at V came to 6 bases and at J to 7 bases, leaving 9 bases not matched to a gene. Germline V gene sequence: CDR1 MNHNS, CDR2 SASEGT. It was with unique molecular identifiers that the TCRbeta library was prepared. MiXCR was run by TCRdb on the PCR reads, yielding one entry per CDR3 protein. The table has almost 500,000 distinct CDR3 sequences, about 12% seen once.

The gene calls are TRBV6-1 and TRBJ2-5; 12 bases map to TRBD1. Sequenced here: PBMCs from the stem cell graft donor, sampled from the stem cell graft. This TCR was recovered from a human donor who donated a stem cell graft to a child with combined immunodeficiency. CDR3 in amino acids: CASSSGQGALGTQYF. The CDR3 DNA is TGTGCCAGCAGCTCGGGACAGGGGGCCCTGGGGACCCAGTACTTC.